What follows describes a single T cell receptor beta chain. Per the study methods: Counts of nucleated cells, estimated from reference gene primer amplification, were obtained. Method: immunoSEQ multiplex PCR; TCRdb's copy keeps in-frame clones and lacks some. D and trimming were read from the DNA, whereas the V and J calls and clone size are those reported in that table. Here the sample spans about 250,000 clones, roughly 87% being singletons. This record belongs to a study of blood T cell repertoires in COVID-19. Background on the study: PBMCs, B-cell-depleted T cells, or T cells provided the cDNA or gDNA that made up the material.

This receptor was identified in a young woman with acute COVID-19. Sequenced material: PBMCs or T cells enriched from blood (not recorded which).

Here the CDR3 DNA reads TGTGCCAGCAGCAACCGGGACAGAGCGAATCAGCCCCAGCATTTT. Residues: CASSNRDRANQPQHF. The genes are TRBV5-6 and TRBJ1-5, with TRBD1 matching 7 bases. Looked up from germline, CDR1 is SGHDT and CDR2 is YYEEEE. J was trimmed by 4 bases and V by 4 bases; bases with no gene match: 8. The CDR3 consists of 15 residues.